This T cell receptor beta chain is drawn from a study of pediatric ulcerative colitis. Whole-study context: Seven or eight patients showed pancolitis and two showed left-sided colitis.

At colonoscopy, a blood sample was also collected. The method was immunoSEQ multiplex PCR; TCRdb's version includes in-frame clones alone and lacks a portion of them. The table records roughly 14,000 clones, 85% to 90% of them present only once. General observations from the study: Clonal expansions reduced rectal repertoire diversity in acute severe colitis.

On this clone itself: Its matching antigen is unknown.

The CDR3 runs to 14 residues. Deletions cut 4 bases from V and 5 bases from J, with 14 bases between. The V gene's germline CDR1 is SGHNT and CDR2 YENEEA. The sample consisted of blood. This rearrangement joins TRBV11-3 to TRBJ2-5; perhaps TRBD1 as D (6 bases). This clonotype originated in a boy between 10 and 17 years old with moderate ulcerative colitis. CDR3 DNA sequence: TGTGCCAGCAGCTCGTCAGGGGCCCCGGAGACCCAGTACTTC. Translation gives CASSSSGAPETQYF.